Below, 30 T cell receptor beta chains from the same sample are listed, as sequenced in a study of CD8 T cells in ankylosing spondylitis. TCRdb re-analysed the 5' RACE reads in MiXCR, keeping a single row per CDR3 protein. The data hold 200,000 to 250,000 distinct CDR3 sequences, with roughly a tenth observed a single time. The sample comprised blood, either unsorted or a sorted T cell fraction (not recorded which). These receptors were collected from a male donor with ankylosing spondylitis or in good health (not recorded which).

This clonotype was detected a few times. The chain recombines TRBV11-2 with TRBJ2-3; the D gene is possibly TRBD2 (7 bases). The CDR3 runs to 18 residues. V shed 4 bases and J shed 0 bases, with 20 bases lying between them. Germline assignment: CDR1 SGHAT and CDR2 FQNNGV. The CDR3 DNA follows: TGTGCCAGCAGCTCCAGGGTGCGCGGGGGCTCCAGCACAGATACGCAGTATTTT. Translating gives CASSSRVRGGSSTDTQYF.

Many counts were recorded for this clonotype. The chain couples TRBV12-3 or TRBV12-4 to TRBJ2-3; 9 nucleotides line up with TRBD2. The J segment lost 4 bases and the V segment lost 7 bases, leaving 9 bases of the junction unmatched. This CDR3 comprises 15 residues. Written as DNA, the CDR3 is TGTGCCAGCACCTTCGCGGGGGGGGTTGCAGATACGCAGTATTTT. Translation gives CASTFAGGVADTQYF.

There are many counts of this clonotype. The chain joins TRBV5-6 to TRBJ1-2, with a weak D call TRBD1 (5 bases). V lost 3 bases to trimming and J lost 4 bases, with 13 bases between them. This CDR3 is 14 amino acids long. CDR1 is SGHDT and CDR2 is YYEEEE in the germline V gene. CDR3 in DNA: TGTGCCAGCAGCTGGGAGGGAAGGGGCTATGGCTACACCTTC. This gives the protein CASSWEGRGYGYTF.

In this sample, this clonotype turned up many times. The CDR3 DNA is TGCAGCGTTGAAGATTCGGCAGGGAGGAGCACAGATACGCAGTATTTT. Protein sequence: CSVEDSAGRSTDTQYF. The rearrangement joins TRBV29-1 to TRBJ2-3; TRBD2 is a possible D gene (6 bases). Germline V gene lookup returns CDR1 SQVTM and CDR2 ANQGSEA. Trimming removed 0 bases at V and 0 bases at J, with 13 bases between. The CDR3 contains 16 residues.

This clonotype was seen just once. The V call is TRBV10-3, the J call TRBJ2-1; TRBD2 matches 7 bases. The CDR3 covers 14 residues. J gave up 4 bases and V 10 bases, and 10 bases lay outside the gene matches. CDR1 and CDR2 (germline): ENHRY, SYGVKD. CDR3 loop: CATSAGTSYNEQFF. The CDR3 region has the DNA TGTGCCACTTCAGCGGGGACCTCTTACAATGAGCAGTTCTTC.

As DNA, the CDR3 is TGTGCCAGCAGATATCAGACAGGAGCTGGAAACACCATATATTTT. Encoded protein: CASRYQTGAGNTIYF. The chain joins TRBV6-5 to TRBJ1-3; TRBD1 might be the D (6 bases). The CDR3 runs to 15 residues. Trimming took off 6 bases at V and 2 bases at J, with 14 bases between the two ends. Germline CDR1 and CDR2: MNHEY and SVGAGI.

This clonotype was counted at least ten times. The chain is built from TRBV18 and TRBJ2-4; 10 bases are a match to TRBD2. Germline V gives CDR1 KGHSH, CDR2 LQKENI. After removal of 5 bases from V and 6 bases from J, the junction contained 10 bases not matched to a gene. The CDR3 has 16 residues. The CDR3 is CASSYGVAGGRNIQYF. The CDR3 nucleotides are TGTGCCAGCTCATACGGGGTAGCGGGGGGAAGAAACATTCAGTACTTC.

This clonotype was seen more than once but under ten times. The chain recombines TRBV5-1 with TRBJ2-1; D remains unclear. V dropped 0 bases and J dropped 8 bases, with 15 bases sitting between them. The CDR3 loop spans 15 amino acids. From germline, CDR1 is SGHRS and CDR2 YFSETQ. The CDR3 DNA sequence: TGCGCCAGCAGCTTGGCCCAGACGCAAAGGGATGAGCAGTTCTTC. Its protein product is CASSLAQTQRDEQFF. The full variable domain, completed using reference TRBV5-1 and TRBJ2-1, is KAGVTQTPRYLIKTRGQQVTLSCSPISGHRSVSWYQQTPGQGLQFLFEYFSETQRNKGNFPGRFSGRQFSNSRSEMNVSTLELGDSALYLCASSLAQTQRDEQFFGPGTRLTVL.

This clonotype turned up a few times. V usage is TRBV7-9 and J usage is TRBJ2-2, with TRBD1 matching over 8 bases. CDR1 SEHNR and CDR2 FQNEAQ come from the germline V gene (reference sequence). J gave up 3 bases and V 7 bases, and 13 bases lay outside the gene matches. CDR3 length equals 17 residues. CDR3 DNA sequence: TGTGCCAGCACCTCGTGGGGCAGGGGGCTCGACACCGGGGAGCTGTTTTTT. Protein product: CASTSWGRGLDTGELFF.

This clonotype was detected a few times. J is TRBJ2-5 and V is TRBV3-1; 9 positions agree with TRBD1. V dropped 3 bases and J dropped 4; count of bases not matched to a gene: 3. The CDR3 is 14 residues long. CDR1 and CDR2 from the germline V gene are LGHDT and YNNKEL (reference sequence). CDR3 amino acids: CASSHGGQGETQYF. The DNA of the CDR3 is TGTGCCAGCAGCCACGGGGGACAGGGAGAGACCCAGTACTTC.

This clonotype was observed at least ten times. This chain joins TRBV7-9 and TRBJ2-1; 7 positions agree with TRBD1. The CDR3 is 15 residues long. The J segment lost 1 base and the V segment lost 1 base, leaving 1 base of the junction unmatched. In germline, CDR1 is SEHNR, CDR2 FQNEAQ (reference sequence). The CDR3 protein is CASSLGGQSYNEQFF. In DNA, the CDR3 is TGTGCCAGCAGCTTAGGGGGACAGTCCTACAATGAGCAGTTCTTC.

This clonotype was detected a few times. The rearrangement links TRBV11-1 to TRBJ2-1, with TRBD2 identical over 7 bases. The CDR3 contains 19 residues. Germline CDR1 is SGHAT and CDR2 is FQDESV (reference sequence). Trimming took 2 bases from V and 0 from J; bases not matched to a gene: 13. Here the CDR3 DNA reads TGTGCCAGCAGCTTATCTCGCGGGGGAATCTACGACTCCTACAATGAGCAGTTCTTC. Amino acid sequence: CASSLSRGGIYDSYNEQFF.

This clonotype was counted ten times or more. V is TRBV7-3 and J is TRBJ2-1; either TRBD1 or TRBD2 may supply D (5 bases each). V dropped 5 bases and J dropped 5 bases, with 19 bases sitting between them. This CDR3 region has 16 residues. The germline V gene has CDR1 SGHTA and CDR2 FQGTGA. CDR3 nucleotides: TGTGCCAGCAGCCCCCTAGATGGGGGAGTGAACAATGAGCAGTTCTTC. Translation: CASSPLDGGVNNEQFF.

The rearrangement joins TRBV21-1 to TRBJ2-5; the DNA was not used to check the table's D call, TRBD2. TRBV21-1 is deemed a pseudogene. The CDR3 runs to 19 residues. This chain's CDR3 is CASSKEAPRRGGGQETQYF. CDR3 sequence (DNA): TGTGCCAGCAGCAAAGAGGCCCCTCGGCGGGGGGGAGGGCAAGAGACCCAGTACTTC.

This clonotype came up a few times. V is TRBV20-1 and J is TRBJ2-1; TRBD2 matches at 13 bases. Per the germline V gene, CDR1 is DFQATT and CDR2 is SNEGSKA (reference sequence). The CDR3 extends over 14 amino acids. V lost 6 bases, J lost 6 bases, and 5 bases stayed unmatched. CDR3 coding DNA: TGCAGTGCCCAAGGGACTAGCGGGGTCAATGAGCAGTTCTTC. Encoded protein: CSAQGTSGVNEQFF.

The CDR3 sequence is CASSGSGKETQYF. CDR3 nucleotides: TGTGCCAGCAGCGGCTCCGGGAAAGAGACCCAGTACTTC. The chain carries TRBV7-2 and TRBJ2-5; the D gene is possibly TRBD2 (5 bases). CDR3 size: 13 residues. The V gene's germline CDR1 is SGHTA and CDR2 FQGNSA. V lost 5 bases and J 3 bases, leaving 10 bases between the germline ends.

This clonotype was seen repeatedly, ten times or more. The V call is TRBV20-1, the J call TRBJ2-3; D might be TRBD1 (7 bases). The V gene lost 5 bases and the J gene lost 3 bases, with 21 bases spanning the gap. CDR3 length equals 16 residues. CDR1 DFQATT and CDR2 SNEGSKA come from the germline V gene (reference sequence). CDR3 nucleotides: TGCAGTGCTGGGGGTGGGACTCCCAGGGGGACAGATACGCAGTATTTT. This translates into CSAGGGTPRGTDTQYF.

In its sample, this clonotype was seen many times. The CDR3 sequence: CASTLGGKDGNTIYF. As DNA, the CDR3 is TGTGCCAGCACCTTAGGAGGGAAAGATGGAAACACCATATATTTT. The chain is built from TRBV28 and TRBJ1-3; no clear D gene. CDR3 length equals 15 residues. CDR1 is MDHEN and CDR2 is SYDVKM in the germline V gene. V lost 7 bases and J 3 bases, leaving 16 bases between the germline ends.

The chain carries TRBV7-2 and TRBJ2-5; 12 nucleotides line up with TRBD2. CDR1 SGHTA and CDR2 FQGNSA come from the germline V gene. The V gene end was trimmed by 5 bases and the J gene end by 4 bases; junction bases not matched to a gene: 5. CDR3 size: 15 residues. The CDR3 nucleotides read TGTGCCAGCAGCCCAGGACTAGCGGGGATAGAGACCCAGTACTTC. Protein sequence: CASSPGLAGIETQYF. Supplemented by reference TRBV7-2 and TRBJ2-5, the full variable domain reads GAGVSQSPSNKVTEKGKDVELRCDPISGHTALYWYRQSLGQGLEFLIYFQGNSAPDKSGLPSDRFSAERTGGSVSTLTIQRTQQEDSAVYLCASSPGLAGIETQYFGPGTRLLVL.

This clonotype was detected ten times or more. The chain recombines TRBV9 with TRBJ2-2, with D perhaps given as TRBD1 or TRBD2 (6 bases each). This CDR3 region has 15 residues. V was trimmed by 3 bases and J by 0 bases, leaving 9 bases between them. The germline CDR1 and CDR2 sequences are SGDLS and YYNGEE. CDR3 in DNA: TGTGCCAGCAGCGCGGGGGCCTCGAACACCGGGGAGCTGTTTTTT. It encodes CASSAGASNTGELFF.

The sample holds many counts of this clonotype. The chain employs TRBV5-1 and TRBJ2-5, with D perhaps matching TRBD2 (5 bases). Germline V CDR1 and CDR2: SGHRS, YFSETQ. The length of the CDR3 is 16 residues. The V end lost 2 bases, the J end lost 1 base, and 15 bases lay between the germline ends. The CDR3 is CASSLMRAKSQETQYF. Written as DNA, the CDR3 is TGCGCCAGCAGCTTAATGAGGGCCAAATCCCAAGAGACCCAGTACTTC.

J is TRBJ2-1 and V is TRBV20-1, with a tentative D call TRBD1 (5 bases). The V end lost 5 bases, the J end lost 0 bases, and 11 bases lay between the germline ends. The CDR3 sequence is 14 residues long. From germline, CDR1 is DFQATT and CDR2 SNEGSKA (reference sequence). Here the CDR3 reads CSAPGHFSYNEQFF. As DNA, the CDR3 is TGCAGTGCTCCCGGACACTTCTCCTACAATGAGCAGTTCTTC.

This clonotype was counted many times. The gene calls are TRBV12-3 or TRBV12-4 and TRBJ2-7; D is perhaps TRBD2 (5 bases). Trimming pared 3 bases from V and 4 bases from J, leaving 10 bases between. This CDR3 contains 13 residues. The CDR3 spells CASSFRSGYEQYF. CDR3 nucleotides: TGTGCCAGCAGTTTCAGGTCGGGGTACGAGCAGTACTTC.

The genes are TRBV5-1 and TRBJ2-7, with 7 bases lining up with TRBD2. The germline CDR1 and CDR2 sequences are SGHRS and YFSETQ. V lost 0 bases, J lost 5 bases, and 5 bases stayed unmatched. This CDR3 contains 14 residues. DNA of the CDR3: TGCGCCAGCAGCTTGGCGGGGGACTACAACGAGCAGTACTTC. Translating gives CASSLAGDYNEQYF.

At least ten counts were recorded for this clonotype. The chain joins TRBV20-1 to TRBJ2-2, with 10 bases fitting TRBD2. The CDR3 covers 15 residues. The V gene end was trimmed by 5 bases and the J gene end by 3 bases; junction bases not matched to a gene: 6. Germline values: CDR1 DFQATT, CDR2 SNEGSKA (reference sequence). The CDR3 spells CSAPRTSGYTGELFF. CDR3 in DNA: TGCAGTGCTCCTCGGACTAGCGGCTACACCGGGGAGCTGTTTTTT.

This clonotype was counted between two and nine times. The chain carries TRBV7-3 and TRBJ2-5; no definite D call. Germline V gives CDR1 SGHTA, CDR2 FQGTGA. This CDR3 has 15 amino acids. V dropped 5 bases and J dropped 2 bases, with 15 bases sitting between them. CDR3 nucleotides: TGTGCCAGCAGCCCTGTCGGTGGACCGCAAGAGACCCAGTACTTC. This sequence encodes CASSPVGGPQETQYF.

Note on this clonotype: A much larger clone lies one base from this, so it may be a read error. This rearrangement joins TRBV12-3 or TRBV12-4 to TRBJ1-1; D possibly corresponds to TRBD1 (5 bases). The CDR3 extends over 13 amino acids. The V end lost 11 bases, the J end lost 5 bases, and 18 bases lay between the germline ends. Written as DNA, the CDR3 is TGTGCCTGCGGCTGGGACCGCCGGACTGAAGCTTTCTTT. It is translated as CACGWDRRTEAFF.

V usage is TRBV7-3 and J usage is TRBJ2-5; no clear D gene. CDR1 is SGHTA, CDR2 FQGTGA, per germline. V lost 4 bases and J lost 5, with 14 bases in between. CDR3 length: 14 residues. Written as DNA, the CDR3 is TGTGCCAGCAGCTCTGACGGACGTGTTGAGACCCAGTACTTC. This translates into CASSSDGRVETQYF. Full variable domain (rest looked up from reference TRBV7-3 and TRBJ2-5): GAGVSQTPSNKVTEKGKYVELRCDPISGHTALYWYRQSLGQGPEFLIYFQGTGAADDSGLPNDRFFAVRPEGSVSTLKIQRTERGDSAVYLCASSSDGRVETQYFGPGTRLLVL.

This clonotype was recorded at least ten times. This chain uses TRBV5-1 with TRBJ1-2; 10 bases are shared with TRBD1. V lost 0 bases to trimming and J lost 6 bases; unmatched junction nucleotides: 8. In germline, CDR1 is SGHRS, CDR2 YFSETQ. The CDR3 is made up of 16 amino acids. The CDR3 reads CASSLEGTGESDGYTF. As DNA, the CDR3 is TGCGCCAGCAGCTTGGAGGGGACAGGGGAGAGCGATGGCTACACCTTC.

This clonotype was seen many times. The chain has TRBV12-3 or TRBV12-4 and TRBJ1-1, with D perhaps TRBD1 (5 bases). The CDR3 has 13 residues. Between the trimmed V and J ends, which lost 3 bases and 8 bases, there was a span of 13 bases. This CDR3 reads CASSFPQGREAFF. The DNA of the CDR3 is TGTGCCAGCAGTTTCCCCCAGGGTAGGGAAGCTTTCTTT.